Sequencing of this T cell receptor beta chain was carried out in a study of blood T cell repertoires in COVID-19. Study in general: Acute and convalescent COVID-19 specimens originated in the United States, Italy and Spain. PBMCs, B-cell-depleted T cells, or T cells provided the cDNA or gDNA that made up the material.

The germline CDR1 and CDR2 sequences are LGHDT and YNNKEL (reference sequence). The V gene lost 3 bases and the J gene lost 3 bases, with 9 bases spanning the gap. The CDR3 length is 13 residues. Patients at the Seattle site were enrolled during active infection and followed longitudinally. How the authors handled the data: Estimated nucleated cell counts came from reference gene primer amplification. This table comes from immunoSEQ multiplex PCR, and its TCRdb copy is limited to in-frame clones, with some not included. That table is the source of V, J and clone size, and D and trimming were worked out from the DNA. Among fewer than 200,000 clones listed, roughly 80% were seen once.

Sequencing was carried out using peripheral blood. The gene calls are TRBV3-1 (or the pseudogene TRBV3-2) and TRBJ2-7, with a weak D call TRBD1 (5 bases). The sequence came from a woman aged 70 to 79 with COVID-19, enrolled during active disease. The DNA for the CDR3 is TGTGCCAGCAGCCACTTGGGGCTCTACGAGCAGTACTTC. It yields the protein CASSHLGLYEQYF.